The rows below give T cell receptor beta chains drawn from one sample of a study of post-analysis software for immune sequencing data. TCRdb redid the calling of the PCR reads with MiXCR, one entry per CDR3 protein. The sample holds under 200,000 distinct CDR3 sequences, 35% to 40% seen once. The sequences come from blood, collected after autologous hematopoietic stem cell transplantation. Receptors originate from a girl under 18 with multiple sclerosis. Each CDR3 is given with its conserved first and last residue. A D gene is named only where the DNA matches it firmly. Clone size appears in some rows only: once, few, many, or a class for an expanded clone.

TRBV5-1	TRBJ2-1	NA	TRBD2	TGCGCCAGCAGCTTGGTAATAGCGGGAGGAAATGAGCAGTTCTTC	CASSLVIAGGNEQFF
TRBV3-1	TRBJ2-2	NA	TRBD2	TGTGCCAGCAGCCAAGTTCGGGCGGGAGCATTGGACACCGGGGAGCTGTTTTTT	CASSQVRAGALDTGELFF
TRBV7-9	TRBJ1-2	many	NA	TGTGCCAGCAGCTTAGAAACGCCAAGGGTCGGAGATGGCTACACCTTC	CASSLETPRVGDGYTF
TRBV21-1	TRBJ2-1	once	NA	TGTGCCAGTAGTATGGGACTAGCGAGCGAGCAGTTCTTC	CASSMGLASEQFF
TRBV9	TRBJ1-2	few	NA	TGTGCCAGCAGCCCTTGGGACGGGAACTATGGCTACACCTTC	CASSPWDGNYGYTF
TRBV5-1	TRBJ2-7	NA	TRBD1	TGCGCCAGCAGCTTTACAGGGGGCCACGAGCAGTACTTC	CASSFTGGHEQYF
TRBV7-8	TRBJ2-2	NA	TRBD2	TGTGCCAGCAGCCGAAGCGGGAGGGCCGTCACCGGGGAGCTGTTTTTT	CASSRSGRAVTGELFF
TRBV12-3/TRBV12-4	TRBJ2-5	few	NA	TGTGCCAGCAGTTTCACTTCGTGGGACACCGGAATGAAAGAGACCCAGTACTTC	CASSFTSWDTGMKETQYF
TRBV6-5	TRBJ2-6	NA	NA	TGTGCCAGCAGTTACTCCCCCCCGGGGCACAGTTCAAACTCTGGGGCCAACGTCCTGACTTTC	CASSYSPPGHSSNSGANVLTF
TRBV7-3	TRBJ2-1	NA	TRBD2	TGTGCCAGCAGCCCAAGGGGGCTAGCGGGATTCAATGAGCAGTTCTTC	CASSPRGLAGFNEQFF
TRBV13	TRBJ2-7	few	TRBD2	TGTGCCAGCAGCCCAGGACTAGGACGCGAGACCCGGTACTTC	CASSPGLGRETRYF
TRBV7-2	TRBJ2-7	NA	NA	TGTGCCAGCAGCTTATCCGACCAGAACTACGAGCAGTACTTC	CASSLSDQNYEQYF
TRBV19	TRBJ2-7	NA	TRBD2	TGTGCCAGTAAAATGAGCGGGAGGGACGAGCAGTACTTC	CASKMSGRDEQYF
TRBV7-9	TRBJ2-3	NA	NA	TGTGCCAGCAGGGAACCCGGGGCGGATACGCAGTATTTT	CASREPGADTQYF
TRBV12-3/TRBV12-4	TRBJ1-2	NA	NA	TGTGCCAGCAATGATTCACCGGGGGAACTACGTGGCTACACCTTC	CASNDSPGELRGYTF
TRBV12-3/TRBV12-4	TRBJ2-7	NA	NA	TGTGCCAGCAGTTTTGCCCCGGGACGGAGCTACGAGCAGTACTTC	CASSFAPGRSYEQYF
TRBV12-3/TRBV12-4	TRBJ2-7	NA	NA	TGTGCCAGCTACGGGGAAGGGCCAGCCCATGAGCAGTACTTC	CASYGEGPAHEQYF
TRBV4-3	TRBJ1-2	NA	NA	TGCGCCAGCAGCCAAGAGTCGAGGATGCCCTATGGCTACACCTTC	CASSQESRMPYGYTF
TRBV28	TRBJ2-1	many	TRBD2	TGTGCCAGCAGACCCCCGGGAGGAGGCAATGAGCAGTTCTTC	CASRPPGGGNEQFF
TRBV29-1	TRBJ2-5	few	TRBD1	TGCAGCGTTGAAATTGGGGGACAGTCCGGGGCCCAGTACTTC	CSVEIGGQSGAQYF
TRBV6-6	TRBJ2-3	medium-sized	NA	TGTGCCAGCAATCTGGGAGTGTTCGCAGATACGCAGTATTTT	CASNLGVFADTQYF
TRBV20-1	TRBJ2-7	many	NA	TGCAGTGCTAGTCGATCCGACTGGAGCTACGAGCAGTACTTC	CSASRSDWSYEQYF
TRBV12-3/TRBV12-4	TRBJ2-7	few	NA	TGTGCCAGCAGTTTTCGGTTAACCGGAGACCCCTACGAGCAGTACTTC	CASSFRLTGDPYEQYF
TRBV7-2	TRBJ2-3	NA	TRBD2	TGTGCCAGCAGAATTCCTCTGACTAGCGGGGCTGATACGCAGTATTTT	CASRIPLTSGADTQYF
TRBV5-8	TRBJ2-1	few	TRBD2	TGTGCCAGCAGCTTGGAACGTAGGACTAGCGGGCAGTATGAGCAGTTCTTC	CASSLERRTSGQYEQFF
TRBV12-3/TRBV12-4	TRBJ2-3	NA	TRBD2	TGTGCCAGCAGCCAGCGGGAGGGGGCGCAGTATTTT	CASSQREGAQYF
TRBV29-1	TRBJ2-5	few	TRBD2	TGCAGCGTTGGTAGCGGGATGGACGGGACCCAGTACTTC	CSVGSGMDGTQYF
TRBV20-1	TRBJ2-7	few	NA	TGCAGTGCCCCAACCCTAGGGGAGGCCTACGAGCAGTACTTC	CSAPTLGEAYEQYF
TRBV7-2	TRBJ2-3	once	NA	TGTGCCAGCAGCCCAGGGGGGGGGCGGCCAGATACGCAGTATTTT	CASSPGGGRPDTQYF
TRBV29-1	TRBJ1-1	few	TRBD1	TGCAGCGTTGGAGGGACAGGGATGAGCACTGAAGCTTTCTTT	CSVGGTGMSTEAFF
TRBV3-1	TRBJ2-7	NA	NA	TGTGCCAGCAGCCAGACGTGGGGATACGAGCAGTACTTC	CASSQTWGYEQYF
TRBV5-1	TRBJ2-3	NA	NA	TGCGCCAGCAGCCCTGGGGGCTACCGCACAGATACGCAGTATTTT	CASSPGGYRTDTQYF
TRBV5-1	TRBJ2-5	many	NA	TGCGCCAGCAGCCCCTCCGGTGGAGGGGGTAAAGAGACCCAGTACTTC	CASSPSGGGGKETQYF
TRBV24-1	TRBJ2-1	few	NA	TGTGCCACCAGTGGCACCAAAAGCTCCTACAATGAGCAGTTCTTC	CATSGTKSSYNEQFF
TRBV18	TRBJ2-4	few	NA	TGTGCCAGCTCGTTCCGGGACGAAACCCGACAGTACTTC	CASSFRDETRQYF
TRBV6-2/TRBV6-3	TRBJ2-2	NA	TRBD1	TGTGCCAGCAGGTATTCGCAGGGGGACACCGGGGAGCTGTTTTTT	CASRYSQGDTGELFF
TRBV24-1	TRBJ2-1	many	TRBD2	TGTGCCACCAGTGATTTGCAAATCCGACGGACTAGCGGGAGGGGAGGGGGCCTCTACAATGAGCAGTTCTTC	CATSDLQIRRTSGRGGGLYNEQFF
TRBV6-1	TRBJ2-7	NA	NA	TGTGCCAGCAGGGGGCCCCAACGAGGGGGGAGGCTTACCTACGAGCAGTACTTC	CASRGPQRGGRLTYEQYF
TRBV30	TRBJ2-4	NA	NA	TGTGCCTGGAGTCCCAGGATAATAGCCAAAAACATTCAGTACTTC	CAWSPRIIAKNIQYF
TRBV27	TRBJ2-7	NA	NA	TGTGCCAGCAGGCCGCGGGGCTACGAGCAGTACTTC	CASRPRGYEQYF
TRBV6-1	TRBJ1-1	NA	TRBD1	TGTGCCAGCAGTGAAAGGGGGCAGCGGCTCGCTGAAGCTTTCTTT	CASSERGQRLAEAFF
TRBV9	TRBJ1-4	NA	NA	TGTGCCAGCAGCCCCTACCGGGACCGTGAAGAAAAACTGTTTTTT	CASSPYRDREEKLFF
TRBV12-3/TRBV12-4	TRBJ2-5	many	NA	TGTGCCAGCAGTCCCCCGATGGACTCGGCCCAGTACTTC	CASSPPMDSAQYF
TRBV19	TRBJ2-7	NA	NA	TGTGCCAGTAGTACTCGGGCCACCAGCTCCTACGAGCAGTACTTC	CASSTRATSSYEQYF
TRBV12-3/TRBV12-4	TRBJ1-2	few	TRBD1	TGTGCCAGCAGCCCGACAGGGCCACACGGCACCTTC	CASSPTGPHGTF
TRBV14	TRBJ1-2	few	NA	TGTGCCAGCAGCCAAGTAAAGGCCTATGGCTACACCTTC	CASSQVKAYGYTF